This passage covers 16 T cell receptor beta chains from one sample sequenced in a study of CD8 T cells in Susac syndrome. Reverse transcription of roughly 0.5 to 1 ug RNA was performed with random hexamers. TCRdb analysed the immunoSEQ multiplex PCR reads with MiXCR anew, one entry per CDR3 protein. The table lists 95,000 to 150,000 distinct CDR3 sequences, about 93% of them singletons. Sequences were obtained from CD8+ T cells from PBMCs. The receptors here all came from a human donor with Susac syndrome.

The rearrangement links TRBV20-1 to TRBJ1-2; the D is unclear. Germline-derived CDR1 and CDR2 are DFQATT and SNEGSKA (reference sequence). Trimming stripped 1 base from V and 1 base from J, with 13 bases between. The CDR3 is 15 amino acids. CDR3 protein: CSARVDTERNYGYTF. The CDR3 DNA reads TGCAGTGCTAGAGTCGACACCGAACGTAACTATGGCTACACCTTC.

The V gene is TRBV12-5, the J gene TRBJ2-7; no firm D call. Germline V CDR1 and CDR2: LGHNT, FRNRAP. The V end lost 6 bases, the J end lost 2 bases, and 11 bases lay between the germline ends. There are 13 residues in the CDR3. The DNA for the CDR3 is TGTGCTAGTGGCTACGACTTCACCTACGAGCAGTACTTC. Its translation: CASGYDFTYEQYF.

The V gene is TRBV9, the J gene TRBJ2-7; 8 bases fit TRBD2. The V segment lost 0 bases and the J segment 1 base; nucleotides outside the gene matches: 3. Germline V gene data show CDR1 as SGDLS and CDR2 as YYNGEE. CDR3 length equals 15 residues. CDR3 residues: CASSVAGTSSYEQYF. CDR3 sequence (DNA): TGTGCCAGCAGCGTAGCTGGGACTAGTTCCTACGAGCAGTACTTC.

The chain combines TRBV16 with TRBJ1-6; 9 bases fit TRBD1. The CDR3 has 14 residues. Germline values: CDR1 KGHSY, CDR2 FQNENV. Germline trimming cut 3 bases from V and 7 bases from J; bases unmatched to any gene: 1. The CDR3 reads CASSHGTGNSPLHF. The DNA for the CDR3 is TGTGCCAGCAGCCACGGGACAGGGAATTCACCCCTCCACTTT.

This sequence joins TRBV4-1 and TRBJ1-2, with TRBD1 as a possible D gene (6 bases). Germline V lookup: CDR1 MGHRA, CDR2 YSYEKL. This CDR3 comprises 13 residues. The V gene lost 3 bases and the J gene lost 4 bases, with 9 bases spanning the gap. The CDR3 spells CASSQSRGYGYTF. For the CDR3, the DNA is TGCGCCAGCAGCCAGAGCAGGGGCTATGGCTACACCTTC.

The rearrangement joins TRBV10-2 to TRBJ1-2; D is possibly TRBD1 (6 bases). CDR1 is WSHSY, CDR2 SAAADI, per germline. The CDR3 runs to 15 residues. Trimming shortened V by 4 bases and J by 3 bases, and 15 bases separated the two germline ends. CDR3 protein: CASSVRRGRDYGYTF. CDR3 DNA: TGCGCCAGCAGTGTTCGGCGGGGGCGCGACTATGGCTACACCTTC.

The V call is TRBV24-1, the J call TRBJ2-7, with D perhaps TRBD2 (5 bases). Germline assignment: CDR1 KGHDR and CDR2 SFDVKD. Trimming took 9 bases from V and 4 from J, leaving 6 bases between them. The CDR3 is 10 amino acids. DNA of the CDR3: TGTGCCACCGGCGGGTACGAGCAGTACTTC. Its protein is CATGGYEQYF.

This chain joins TRBV3-1 and TRBJ2-1; no clear D. The V end was cut by 4 bases, the J end by 0 bases, with 10 bases between. Germline V gives CDR1 LGHDT, CDR2 YNNKEL (reference sequence). This CDR3 region has 15 residues. The CDR3 protein is CASSPSPGSYNEQFF. The CDR3 region has the DNA TGTGCCAGCAGCCCCTCCCCAGGCTCCTACAATGAGCAGTTCTTC.

This chain links TRBV20-1 with TRBJ1-6, with D uncertain. Germline CDR1 and CDR2: DFQATT and SNEGSKA (reference sequence). The CDR3 totals 13 residues. Trimming left V 3 bases short and J 4 bases short, with 7 bases between. CDR3 sequence: CSASEWYNSPLHF. The CDR3 coding sequence is TGCAGTGCTAGTGAGTGGTATAATTCACCCCTCCACTTT.

The chain recombines TRBV29-1 with TRBJ1-2; TRBD1 aligns across 11 bases. Losses at the gene ends were 5 bases for V and 3 bases for J; bases not matched to a gene: 11. This CDR3 has 16 amino acids. CDR1 SQVTM and CDR2 ANQGSEA come from the germline V gene. This chain's CDR3 is CSVFPSGQGADYGYTF. CDR3 nucleotide sequence: TGCAGCGTTTTCCCATCCGGACAGGGGGCCGACTATGGCTACACCTTC. Full variable domain (outside the CDR3, taken from reference TRBV29-1 and TRBJ1-2): SAVISQKPSRDICQRGTSLTIQCQVDSQVTMMFWYRQQPGQSLTLIATANQGSEATYESGFVIDKFPISRPNLTFSTLTVSNMSPEDSSIYLCSVFPSGQGADYGYTFGSGTRLTVV.

The J gene is TRBJ2-2, the V gene TRBV29-1; D uncertain. The V end lost 5 bases, the J end lost 4 bases, and 5 bases lay between the germline ends. Germline V lookup: CDR1 SQVTM, CDR2 ANQGSEA. The CDR3 has 11 residues. CDR3 loop: CSVPITGELFF. As DNA, the CDR3 is TGCAGCGTTCCTATCACCGGGGAGCTGTTTTTT.

This chain connects TRBV6-2 or TRBV6-3 to TRBJ1-6, with TRBD1 as a possible D gene (6 bases). CDR3 length equals 14 residues. CDR1 MNHEY and CDR2 SVGEGT come from the germline V gene. The V end was cut by 7 bases, the J end by 7 bases, with 14 bases between. The CDR3 DNA sequence: TGTGCCAGCAACCTTAGGACAGCAAATTCACCCCTCCACTTT. Translating gives CASNLRTANSPLHF.

The chain links TRBV29-1 to TRBJ1-1; D remains ambiguous. Trimming took off 5 bases at V and 0 bases at J, with 10 bases between the two ends. Germline CDR1 SQVTM, CDR2 ANQGSEA. This CDR3 has 13 residues. The CDR3 loop is CSVLGGLNTEAFF. As DNA, the CDR3 is TGCAGCGTTCTTGGCGGACTGAACACTGAAGCTTTCTTT. The variable domain in full, with the rest retrieved from reference TRBV29-1 and TRBJ1-1, is SAVISQKPSRDICQRGTSLTIQCQVDSQVTMMFWYRQQPGQSLTLIATANQGSEATYESGFVIDKFPISRPNLTFSTLTVSNMSPEDSSIYLCSVLGGLNTEAFFGQGTRLTVV.

This clonotype was observed once. The chain is built from TRBV9 and TRBJ1-1, with 9 bases fitting TRBD1. Germline V gene sequence: CDR1 SGDLS, CDR2 YYNGEE. The CDR3 contains 14 residues. The trim removed 3 bases at V and 4 bases at J, leaving 4 bases unmatched. CDR3 DNA sequence: TGTGCCAGCAGCGGGGGGACAGGGCTCACTGAAGCTTTCTTT. It codes for CASSGGTGLTEAFF.

This clonotype was recorded once. The chain employs TRBV11-2 and TRBJ1-1; 8 nucleotides match TRBD1. The CDR3 is 15 amino acids. Germline V gene lookup returns CDR1 SGHAT and CDR2 FQNNGV. V shed 1 base and J 5 bases; nucleotides not matched to a gene: 6. CDR3 sequence (DNA): TGTGCCAGCAGCTTAGGTCCCGGGACAGGAACTGAAGCTTTCTTT. Translation gives CASSLGPGTGTEAFF.

This clonotype was detected only once. The chain uses TRBV19 and TRBJ2-7; TRBD1 matches 9 bases. The CDR3 length is 13 residues. The germline CDR1 and CDR2 sequences are LNHDA and SQIVND (reference sequence). Trimming took 6 bases from V and 4 from J; bases not matched to a gene: 4. The CDR3 sequence: CASSDGTGYEQYF. The CDR3 bases are TGTGCCAGTAGCGACGGGACAGGGTACGAGCAGTACTTC.